A selection of T cell receptor beta chains follows, all from one sample in a study of T cell responses to AZD1222 COVID-19 vaccine. Profiled with immunoSEQ multiplex PCR; TCRdb holds only in-frame clones, not every one. Among 95,000 to 150,000 clones listed, approximately 86% were seen once. This material consisted of peripheral blood, taken 28 days after the second AZD1222 dose. All receptors come from an adult who received the AZD1222 COVID-19 vaccine. Both conserved end residues are part of each CDR3. D genes are given only for firm matches. Clone size is shown for a subset of rows, as once, few, many or a class of expanded clone.

v_gene: TRBV29-1
abundance: NA
j_gene: TRBJ1-4
d_gene: NA
CDR3aa: CSVEGRDEKLFF
CDR3nt: TGCAGCGTTGAAGGTCGGGATGAAAAACTGTTTTTT

v_gene: TRBV30
abundance: NA
j_gene: TRBJ2-2
d_gene: TRBD1
CDR3aa: CAWSGDRVTGELFF
CDR3nt: TGTGCCTGGAGTGGGGACAGGGTCACCGGGGAGCTGTTTTTT

v_gene: TRBV3-1/TRBV3-2
abundance: NA
j_gene: TRBJ2-1
d_gene: NA
CDR3aa: CASSPRDGFSYNEQFF
CDR3nt: TGTGCCAGCAGCCCCCGGGACGGATTCTCCTACAATGAGCAGTTCTTC

v_gene: TRBV19
abundance: NA
j_gene: TRBJ2-3
d_gene: TRBD1
CDR3aa: CASSPRTGGRMTDTQYF
CDR3nt: TGTGCCAGTAGCCCCCGGACAGGAGGAAGAATGACAGATACGCAGTATTTT

v_gene: TRBV6-6
abundance: NA
j_gene: TRBJ2-7
d_gene: NA
CDR3aa: CASSYSVGTLDYEQYF
CDR3nt: TGTGCCAGCAGTTACTCAGTCGGGACATTGGACTACGAGCAGTACTTC

v_gene: TRBV5-1
abundance: NA
j_gene: TRBJ2-2
d_gene: NA
CDR3aa: CASSLDGSTGELFF
CDR3nt: TGCGCCAGCAGCTTGGATGGGAGCACCGGGGAGCTGTTTTTT

v_gene: TRBV6-2/TRBV6-3
abundance: NA
j_gene: TRBJ2-3
d_gene: NA
CDR3aa: CASSYYSTDTQYF
CDR3nt: TGTGCCAGCAGTTACTACTCCACAGATACGCAGTATTTT

v_gene: TRBV28
abundance: NA
j_gene: TRBJ1-1
d_gene: TRBD1
CDR3aa: CASSFQQGPNTEAFF
CDR3nt: TGTGCCAGCAGTTTCCAACAGGGGCCGAACACTGAAGCTTTCTTT

v_gene: TRBV2
abundance: NA
j_gene: TRBJ1-1
d_gene: NA
CDR3aa: CASRIEGNTEAFF
CDR3nt: TGTGCCAGCAGAATCGAGGGGAACACTGAAGCTTTCTTT

v_gene: TRBV7-9
abundance: once
j_gene: TRBJ2-7
d_gene: NA
CDR3aa: CASSSSAGALNHEQYF
CDR3nt: TGTGCCAGCAGCTCCTCTGCGGGTGCACTTAACCACGAGCAGTACTTC

v_gene: TRBV30
abundance: NA
j_gene: TRBJ1-2
d_gene: NA
CDR3aa: CAWSRVVSNYGYTF
CDR3nt: TGTGCCTGGAGTAGGGTTGTGTCCAACTATGGCTACACCTTC

v_gene: TRBV19
abundance: once
j_gene: TRBJ2-1
d_gene: TRBD2
CDR3aa: CASRVLAGAYNEQFF
CDR3nt: TGTGCCAGTAGGGTTCTAGCGGGGGCCTACAATGAGCAGTTCTTC

v_gene: TRBV7-9
abundance: NA
j_gene: TRBJ1-2
d_gene: TRBD1
CDR3aa: CASSSPDRGVGYTF
CDR3nt: TGTGCCAGCAGCTCCCCGGACAGGGGTGTTGGCTACACCTTC

v_gene: TRBV19
abundance: NA
j_gene: TRBJ1-4
d_gene: NA
CDR3aa: CASSMGEQLFF
CDR3nt: TGTGCCAGTAGTATGGGGGAACAACTGTTTTTT

v_gene: TRBV4-2
abundance: NA
j_gene: TRBJ2-6
d_gene: NA
CDR3aa: CASSQDLSSSGANVLTF
CDR3nt: TGTGCCAGCAGCCAAGACCTTTCGTCCTCTGGGGCCAACGTCCTGACTTTC

v_gene: TRBV5-6
abundance: NA
j_gene: TRBJ1-1
d_gene: NA
CDR3aa: CASSLLSGREAFF
CDR3nt: TGTGCCAGCAGCTTGTTATCGGGACGCGAAGCTTTCTTT